This TCR beta chain was recorded in a study of shared clonotypes between healthy human individuals. Study outcomes and limitations: Memory subsets generally showed lower estimated richness than naive subsets.

Each subset's genomic DNA was shared equally among a number of immunoSEQ plates. Clones were read by immunoSEQ multiplex PCR, and TCRdb kept only the in-frame ones, dropping some. The table has 2.3 million or so clones, roughly 93% seen once; the top ten hold 0.39%. Note on this clone: Its antigen is undetermined.

The donors were adults (healthy and HIV-negative) with no recent acute infections or vaccinations. Donors were Caucasian adults residing in Nashville, Tennessee, USA. Germline values: CDR1 SGDLS, CDR2 YYNGEE. The CDR3 consists of 13 residues. Trimming left V 0 bases short and J 6 bases short, with 7 bases between. Specimen: naive CD4+ T cells from PBMCs. Subset noted: CD45RA+ positively selected. The receptor was derived from a man younger than 35 in good health. Some clones in this sample may be carry-over from other donors' samples. This chain joins TRBV9 and TRBJ2-1, with D possibly matching TRBD2 (5 bases). This chain's CDR3 is CASSVEEGNEQFF. The CDR3 nucleotides are TGTGCCAGCAGCGTAGAAGAGGGCAATGAGCAGTTCTTC.